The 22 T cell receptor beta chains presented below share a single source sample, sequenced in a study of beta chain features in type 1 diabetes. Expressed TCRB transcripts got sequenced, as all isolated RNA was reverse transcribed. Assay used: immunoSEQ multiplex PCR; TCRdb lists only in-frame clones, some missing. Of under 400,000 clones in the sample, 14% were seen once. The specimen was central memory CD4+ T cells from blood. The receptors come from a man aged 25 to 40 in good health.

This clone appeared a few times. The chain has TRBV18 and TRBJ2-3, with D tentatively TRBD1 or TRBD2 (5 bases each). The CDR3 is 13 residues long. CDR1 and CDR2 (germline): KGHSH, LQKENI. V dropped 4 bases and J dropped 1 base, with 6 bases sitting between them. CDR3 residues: CASSRDGTDTQYF. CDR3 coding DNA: TGTGCCAGCTCACGGGACGGCACAGATACGCAGTATTTT. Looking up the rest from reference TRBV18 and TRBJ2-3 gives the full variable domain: NAGVMQNPRHLVRRRGQEARLRCSPMKGHSHVYWYRQLPEEGLKFMVYLQKENIIDESGMPKERFSAEFPKEGPSILRIQQVVRGDSAAYFCASSRDGTDTQYFGPGTRLTVL.

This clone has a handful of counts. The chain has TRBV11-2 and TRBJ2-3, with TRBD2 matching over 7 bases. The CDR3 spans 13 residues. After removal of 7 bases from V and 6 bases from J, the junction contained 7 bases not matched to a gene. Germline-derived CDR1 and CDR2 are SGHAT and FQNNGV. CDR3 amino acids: CASILWEGDTQYF. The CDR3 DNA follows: TGTGCCAGCATCCTGTGGGAGGGCGATACGCAGTATTTT.

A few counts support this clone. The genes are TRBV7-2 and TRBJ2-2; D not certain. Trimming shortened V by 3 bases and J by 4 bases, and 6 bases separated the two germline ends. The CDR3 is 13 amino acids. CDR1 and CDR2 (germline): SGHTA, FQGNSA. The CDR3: CASSLEPTGELFF. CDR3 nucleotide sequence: TGTGCCAGCAGCTTGGAACCCACCGGGGAGCTGTTTTTT.

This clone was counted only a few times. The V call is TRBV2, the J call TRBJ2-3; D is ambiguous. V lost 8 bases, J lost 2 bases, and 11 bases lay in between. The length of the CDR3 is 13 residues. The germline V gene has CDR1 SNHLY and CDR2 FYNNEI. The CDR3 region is CASQPVFTDTQYF. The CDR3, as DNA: TGTGCCAGCCAACCGGTCTTCACAGATACGCAGTATTTT.

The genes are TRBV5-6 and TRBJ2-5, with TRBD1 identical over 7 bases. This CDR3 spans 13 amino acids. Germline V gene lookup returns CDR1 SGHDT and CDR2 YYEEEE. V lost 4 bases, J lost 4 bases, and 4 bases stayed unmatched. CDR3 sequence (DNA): TGTGCCAGCAGCAAGACAGGGTCAGAGACCCAGTACTTC. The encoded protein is CASSKTGSETQYF.

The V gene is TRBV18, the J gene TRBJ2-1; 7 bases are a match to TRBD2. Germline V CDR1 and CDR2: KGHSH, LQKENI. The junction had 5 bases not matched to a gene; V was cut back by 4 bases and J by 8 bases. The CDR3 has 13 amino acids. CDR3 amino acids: CASSRAGDYEQFF. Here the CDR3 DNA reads TGTGCCAGCTCACGGGCGGGAGACTATGAGCAGTTCTTC.

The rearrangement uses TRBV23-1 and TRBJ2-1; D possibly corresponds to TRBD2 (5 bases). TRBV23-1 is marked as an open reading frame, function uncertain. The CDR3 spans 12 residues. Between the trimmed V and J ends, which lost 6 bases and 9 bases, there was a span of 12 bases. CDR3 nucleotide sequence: TGCGCCAGCAGCCGTCCTCGGGGTGAGCAGTTCTTC. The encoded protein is CASSRPRGEQFF.

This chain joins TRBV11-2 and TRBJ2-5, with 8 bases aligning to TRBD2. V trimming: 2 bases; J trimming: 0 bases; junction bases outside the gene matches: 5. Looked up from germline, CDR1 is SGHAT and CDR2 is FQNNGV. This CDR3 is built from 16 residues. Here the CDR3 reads CASSLLGGGNQETQYF. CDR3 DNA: TGTGCCAGCAGCTTACTAGGCGGGGGGAACCAAGAGACCCAGTACTTC.

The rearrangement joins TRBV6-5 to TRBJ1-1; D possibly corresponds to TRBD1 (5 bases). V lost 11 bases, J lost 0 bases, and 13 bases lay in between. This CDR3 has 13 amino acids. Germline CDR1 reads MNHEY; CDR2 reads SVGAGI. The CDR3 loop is CAASGQLNTEAFF. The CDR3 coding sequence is TGTGCCGCCTCAGGGCAGTTGAACACTGAAGCTTTCTTT.

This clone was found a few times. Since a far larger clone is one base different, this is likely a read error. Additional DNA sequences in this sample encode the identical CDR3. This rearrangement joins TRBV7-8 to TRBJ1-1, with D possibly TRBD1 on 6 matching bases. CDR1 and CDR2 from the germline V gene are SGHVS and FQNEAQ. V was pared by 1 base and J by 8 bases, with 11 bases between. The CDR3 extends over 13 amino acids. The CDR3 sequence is CASSLGAGTEAFF. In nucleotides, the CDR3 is TGTGCCAGCAGCTTAGGGGCGGGGACAGAAGCTTTCTTT. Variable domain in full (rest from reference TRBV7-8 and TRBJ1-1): GAGVSQSPRYKVAKRGQDVALRCDPISGHVSLFWYQQALGQGPEFLTYFQNEAQLDKSGLPSDRFFAERPEGSVSTLKIQRTQQEDSAVYLCASSLGAGTEAFFGQGTRLTVV.

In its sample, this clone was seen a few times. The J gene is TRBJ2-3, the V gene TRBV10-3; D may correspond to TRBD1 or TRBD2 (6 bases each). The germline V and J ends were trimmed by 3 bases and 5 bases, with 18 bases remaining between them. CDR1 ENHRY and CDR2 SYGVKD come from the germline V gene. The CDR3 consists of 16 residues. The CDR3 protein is CAISDWSGAGRDTQYF. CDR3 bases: TGTGCCATCAGTGATTGGTCGGGGGCTGGGCGAGATACGCAGTATTTT.

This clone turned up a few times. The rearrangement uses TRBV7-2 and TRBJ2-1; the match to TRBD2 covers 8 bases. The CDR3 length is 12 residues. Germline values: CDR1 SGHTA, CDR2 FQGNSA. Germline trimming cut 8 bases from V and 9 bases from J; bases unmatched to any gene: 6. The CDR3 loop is CASSRAGGEQFF. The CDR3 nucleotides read TGTGCCAGCTCCCGGGCGGGGGGTGAGCAGTTCTTC.

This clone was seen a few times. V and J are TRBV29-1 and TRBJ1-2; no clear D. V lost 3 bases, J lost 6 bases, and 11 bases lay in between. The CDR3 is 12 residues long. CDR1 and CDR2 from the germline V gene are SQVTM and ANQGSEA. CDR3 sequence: CSVEKGWDGYTF. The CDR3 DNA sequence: TGCAGCGTTGAGAAGGGTTGGGATGGCTACACCTTC.

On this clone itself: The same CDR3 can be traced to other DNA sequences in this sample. The CDR3 bases are TGCAGCGTTACAGGAACTGGAAACACCATATATTTT. Its translation is CSVTGTGNTIYF. The V call is TRBV29-1, the J call TRBJ1-3; TRBD1 might be the D (5 bases). The CDR3 runs to 12 residues. Germline V gene data show CDR1 as SQVTM and CDR2 as ANQGSEA. V was cut by 5 bases and J by 2 bases, with 7 bases left in between.

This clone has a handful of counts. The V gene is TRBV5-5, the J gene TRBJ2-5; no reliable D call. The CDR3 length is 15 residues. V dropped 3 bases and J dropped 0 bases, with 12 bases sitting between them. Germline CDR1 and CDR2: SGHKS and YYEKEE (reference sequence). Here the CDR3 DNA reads TGTGCCAGCAGCTCCAGTATCAGGTACCAAGAGACCCAGTACTTC. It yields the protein CASSSSIRYQETQYF.

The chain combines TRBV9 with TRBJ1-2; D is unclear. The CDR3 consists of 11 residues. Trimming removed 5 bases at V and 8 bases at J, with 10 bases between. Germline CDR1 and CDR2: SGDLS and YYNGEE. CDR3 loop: CASSFSKGYTF. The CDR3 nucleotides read TGTGCCAGCAGTTTCTCCAAGGGCTACACCTTC.

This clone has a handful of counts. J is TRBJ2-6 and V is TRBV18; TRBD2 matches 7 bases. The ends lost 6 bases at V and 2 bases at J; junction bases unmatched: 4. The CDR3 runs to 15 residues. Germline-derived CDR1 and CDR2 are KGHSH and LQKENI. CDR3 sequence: CASSTGTTGANVLTF. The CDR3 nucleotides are TGTGCCAGCTCGACCGGGACTACTGGGGCCAACGTCCTGACTTTC.

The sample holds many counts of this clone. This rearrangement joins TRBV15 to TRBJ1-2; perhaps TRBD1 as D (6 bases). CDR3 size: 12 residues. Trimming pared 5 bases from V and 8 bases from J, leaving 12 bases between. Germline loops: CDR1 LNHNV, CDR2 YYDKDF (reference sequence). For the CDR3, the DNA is TGTGCCACCAGCGCGGGGGCGAGAGGCTACACCTTC. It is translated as CATSAGARGYTF.

CDR3 region: CASSAGMSDTGELFF. The CDR3 region has the DNA TGCGCCAGCAGTGCGGGGATGTCGGACACCGGGGAGCTGTTTTTT. The rearrangement uses TRBV5-1 and TRBJ2-2, with D perhaps TRBD2 (6 bases). Germline-derived CDR1 and CDR2 are SGHRS and YFSETQ. V lost 5 bases to trimming and J lost 3 bases, with 14 bases between them. There are 15 residues in the CDR3.

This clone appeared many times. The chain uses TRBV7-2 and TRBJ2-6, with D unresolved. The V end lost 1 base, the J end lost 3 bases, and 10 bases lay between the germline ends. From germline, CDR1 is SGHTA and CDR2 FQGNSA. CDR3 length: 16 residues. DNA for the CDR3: TGTGCCAGCAGCTTAGAAGTGGATAGTGGGGCCAACGTCCTGACTTTC. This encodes CASSLEVDSGANVLTF.

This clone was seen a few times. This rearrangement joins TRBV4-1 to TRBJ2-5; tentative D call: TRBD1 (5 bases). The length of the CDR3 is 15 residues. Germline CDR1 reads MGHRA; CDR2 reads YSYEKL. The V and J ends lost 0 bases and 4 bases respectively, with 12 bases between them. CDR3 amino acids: CASSQEELRGETQYF. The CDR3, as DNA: TGCGCCAGCAGCCAAGAGGAGTTAAGGGGAGAGACCCAGTACTTC.

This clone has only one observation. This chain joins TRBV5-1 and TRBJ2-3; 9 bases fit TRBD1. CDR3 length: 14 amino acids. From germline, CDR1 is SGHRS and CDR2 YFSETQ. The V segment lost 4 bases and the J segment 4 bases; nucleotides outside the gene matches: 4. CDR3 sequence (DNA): TGCGCCAGCAGCCCCGACAGGGGGTCAGATACGCAGTATTTT. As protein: CASSPDRGSDTQYF.